This T cell receptor beta chain was sequenced for a study of CD8+ T cells in alopecia areata. Study-level findings and limits: Higher clonality than in normal scalp was seen in lesional scalp, especially alopecia totalis/universalis.

Extraction of RNA preceded its reverse transcription into cDNA, which served as the sequencing template. Measured with immunoSEQ multiplex PCR; TCRdb has only the in-frame clones, and not every one. Observed are 15,000 to 20,000 clones, no singletons, with the top ten taking 30% to 40%. CD4, CD8alpha, NKG2D, NKG2ACE and other markers guided sorting of pooled cutaneous lymph node cells. As regards this clone: The antigen is undetermined. Gene names refer to mouse genes. The CDR3 is cut off 4 residues early in the read; its end comes from the germline J gene.

The CDR3 runs to 15 residues. After removal of 0 bases from V and 2 bases from J, the junction contained 1 base not matched to a gene. CDR1 and CDR2 from the germline V gene are NNHNN and SYGAGS (reference sequence). The gene calls are TRBV13-2 and TRBJ2-2; 7 bases fit TRBD2. Sequenced: CD8+ T cells sorted from a lymph node. This sequence was found in a C3H/HeJ mouse with alopecia areata. Strain haplotype (MHC): H2-k. CDR3 sequence: CASGDETGNTGQLYF. The part of the CDR3 DNA that was read is TGTGCCAGCGGTGATGAGACTGGGAACACCGGG.